The 32 T cell receptor beta chains below were found in one sample sequenced in a study of blood T cell repertoires in COVID-19. Using immunoSEQ multiplex PCR, the repertoire was profiled, and TCRdb retains in-frame clones only, with some absent. The sample has fewer than 150,000 clones; 70% to 90% are singletons. Specimen: peripheral blood. Receptors were obtained from a human donor in a cohort sampled during active COVID-19.

This clone appeared a few times. The chain uses TRBV5-1 and TRBJ1-2; D remains unclear. This CDR3 is built from 13 residues. The germline V gene encodes CDR1 SGHRS and CDR2 YFSETQ. V lost 1 base and J lost 3, with 7 bases in between. The CDR3 here is CASSLKGDYGYTF. Written as DNA, the CDR3 is TGCGCCAGCAGCTTGAAGGGAGACTATGGCTACACCTTC.

This clone rates as medium-sized. The rearrangement uses TRBV7-9 and TRBJ2-7, with 11 bases lining up with TRBD2. The J segment lost 0 bases and the V segment lost 2 bases, leaving 6 bases of the junction unmatched. Germline V gene lookup returns CDR1 SEHNR and CDR2 FQNEAQ (reference sequence). The CDR3 length is 17 residues. The CDR3: CASSLWASGGNSYEQYF. In DNA form, the CDR3 reads TGTGCCAGCAGCTTATGGGCTAGCGGGGGGAACTCCTACGAGCAGTACTTC.

This rearrangement joins TRBV9 to TRBJ1-3; no firm D call. The CDR3 is 15 amino acids. V was shortened by 4 bases and J by 2 bases, with 13 bases between the two germline ends. Germline V gene lookup returns CDR1 SGDLS and CDR2 YYNGEE. The CDR3 DNA reads TGTGCCAGCAGCCCGTCCTTGCGGACTGGAAACACCATATATTTT. The encoded protein is CASSPSLRTGNTIYF.

The chain has TRBV29-1 and TRBJ2-7; D perhaps matches TRBD1 (6 bases). V was shortened by 4 bases and J by 3 bases, with 13 bases between the two germline ends. CDR1 is SQVTM and CDR2 is ANQGSEA in the germline V gene. This CDR3 region has 13 residues. In DNA form, the CDR3 reads TGCAGCGTTGGACAGGTCGGAGGCTACGAGCAGTACTTC. Protein product: CSVGQVGGYEQYF.

This chain links TRBV7-9 with TRBJ2-7, with 9 bases lining up with TRBD1. In germline, CDR1 is SEHNR, CDR2 FQNEAQ (reference sequence). Trimming cost V 4 bases and J 5 bases; bases outside gene matches: 6. The CDR3 runs to 14 residues. The CDR3 reads CASSSGTGKHEQYF. CDR3 nucleotides: TGTGCCAGCAGCTCCGGGACAGGGAAGCACGAGCAGTACTTC.

The chain employs TRBV7-6 and TRBJ2-2, with D possibly being TRBD1 (6 bases). The CDR3 runs 16 residues. Germline V CDR1 and CDR2: SGHVS, FNYEAQ. V was clipped by 1 base and J by 4 bases, with 13 bases between them. CDR3 DNA: TGTGCCAGCAGCTTAGTTCTGGGGGCCGTCACCGGGGAGCTGTTTTTT. It encodes CASSLVLGAVTGELFF.

The chain joins TRBV19 to TRBJ2-5, with D unresolved. The germline CDR1 and CDR2 sequences are LNHDA and SQIVND (reference sequence). With 6 bases removed from V and 3 bases from J, the gap between germline ends came to 14 bases. This CDR3 has 14 amino acids. CDR3 bases: TGTGCCAGTAGAATGGCTAGTACTAAAGAGACCCAGTACTTC. It codes for CASRMASTKETQYF. The complete variable domain, with remaining parts taken from reference TRBV19 and TRBJ2-5, reads DGGITQSPKYLFRKEGQNVTLSCEQNLNHDAMYWYRQDPGQGLRLIYYSQIVNDFQKGDIAEGYSVSREKKESFPLTVTSAQKNPTAFYLCASRMASTKETQYFGPGTRLLVL.

The gene calls are TRBV5-4 and TRBJ2-7; D is perhaps TRBD2 (6 bases). Trimming shortened V by 4 bases and J by 4 bases, and 18 bases separated the two germline ends. This CDR3 is 15 amino acids long. Per the germline V gene, CDR1 is SGHNT and CDR2 is YYREEE (reference sequence). CDR3 in DNA: TGTGCCAGCAGCCCTAGCGTGAGGGGACCATACGAGCAGTACTTC. It encodes CASSPSVRGPYEQYF. Full variable domain (missing parts from reference TRBV5-4 and TRBJ2-7): ETGVTQSPTHLIKTRGQQVTLRCSSQSGHNTVSWYQQALGQGPQFIFQYYREEENGRGNFPPRFSGLQFPNYSSELNVNALELDDSALYLCASSPSVRGPYEQYFGPGTRLTVT.

The chain recombines TRBV18 with TRBJ2-5, with D possibly being TRBD2 (5 bases). The CDR3 is 15 amino acids. Germline CDR1 is KGHSH and CDR2 is LQKENI. Trimming stripped 6 bases from V and 2 bases from J, with 16 bases between. For the CDR3, the DNA is TGTGCCAGCTCCCTGGACTGGGGTACGCAAGAGACCCAGTACTTC. This codes for CASSLDWGTQETQYF.

V is TRBV7-8 and J is TRBJ1-4, with 10 nucleotides matching TRBD1. CDR3 length: 15 residues. Trimming took 5 bases from V and 6 from J; bases not matched to a gene: 6. Germline loops: CDR1 SGHVS, CDR2 FQNEAQ. CDR3 DNA: TGTGCCAGCAGCAGATGGACAGGGGGAGATGAAAAACTGTTTTTT. Translation gives CASSRWTGGDEKLFF.

The chain uses TRBV28 and TRBJ2-7; TRBD2 is a possible D gene (5 bases). The germline V gene has CDR1 MDHEN and CDR2 SYDVKM. Trimming shortened V by 3 bases and J by 0 bases, and 6 bases separated the two germline ends. The CDR3 is 13 residues long. CDR3 sequence (DNA): TGTGCCAGCAGTTTTACTAGCTCCTACGAGCAGTACTTC. It encodes CASSFTSSYEQYF.

This clone was recorded only once. The chain has TRBV19 and TRBJ1-1; tentatively, D is TRBD1 (5 bases). With 4 bases removed from V and 5 bases from J, the gap between germline ends came to 20 bases. This CDR3 is 16 amino acids long. CDR1 and CDR2 (germline): LNHDA, SQIVND (reference sequence). CDR3 bases: TGTGCCAGTAGTACGGGACCTAGCGGTCTCTTGACTGAAGCTTTCTTT. This gives the protein CASSTGPSGLLTEAFF.

The chain combines TRBV7-6 with TRBJ2-7, with 13 bases matching TRBD2. Germline V gene lookup returns CDR1 SGHVS and CDR2 FNYEAQ. CDR3 size: 16 residues. J was trimmed by 7 bases and V by 5 bases; bases with no gene match: 11. CDR3 DNA sequence: TGTGCCAGCAGCCTCGGACTAGCGGGGGCCCCAGGGGAGCAGTACTTC. This gives the protein CASSLGLAGAPGEQYF.

The chain recombines TRBV4-2 with TRBJ2-5, with TRBD1 as a possible D gene (5 bases). CDR1 and CDR2 from the germline V gene are LGHNA and YNFKEQ. V lost 5 bases and J lost 0, with 25 bases in between. The CDR3 is made up of 19 amino acids. CDR3 residues: CASSVGRFGAGQYQETQYF. CDR3 sequence (DNA): TGTGCCAGCAGCGTAGGTCGGTTTGGGGCAGGGCAGTACCAAGAGACCCAGTACTTC.

The CDR3 DNA reads as TGTGCCAGTAGTATCATGGGCGGGGGAGGCCCGAATACGCAGTATTTT. This encodes CASSIMGGGGPNTQYF. The chain recombines TRBV19 with TRBJ2-3; 7 bases map to TRBD2. Germline CDR1 reads LNHDA; CDR2 reads SQIVND (reference sequence). The V segment lost 3 bases and the J segment 7 bases; nucleotides outside the gene matches: 13. The CDR3 is made up of 16 amino acids.

This rearrangement joins TRBV25-1 to TRBJ1-1; weak D call: TRBD1 (5 bases). Germline-derived CDR1 and CDR2 are MGHDK and SYGVNS. The CDR3 totals 13 residues. Between the trimmed V and J ends, which lost 6 bases and 4 bases, there was a span of 12 bases. The DNA for the CDR3 is TGTGCCAGCAGCGGGCGGGGGGTCACTGAAGCTTTCTTT. Encoded protein: CASSGRGVTEAFF.

This chain uses TRBV3-1 (or the pseudogene TRBV3-2) with TRBJ1-1; weak D call: TRBD1 (5 bases). The V end was cut by 0 bases, the J end by 5 bases, with 7 bases between. The CDR3 is made up of 13 amino acids. The V gene's germline CDR1 is LGHDT and CDR2 YNNKEL (reference sequence). In DNA form, the CDR3 reads TGTGCCAGCAGCCAAGAGTCAGGGACTGAAGCTTTCTTT. Protein sequence: CASSQESGTEAFF.

V and J are TRBV28 and TRBJ2-7; the match to TRBD1 covers 9 bases. V was clipped by 2 bases and J by 3 bases; unmatched bases: 5. This CDR3 has 15 residues. Germline V gives CDR1 MDHEN, CDR2 SYDVKM. The CDR3 loop is CASSLLGQGNYEQYF. CDR3 nucleotide sequence: TGTGCCAGCAGTTTACTAGGACAGGGGAACTACGAGCAGTACTTC.

V usage is TRBV29-1 and J usage is TRBJ1-1; D is uncertain. Trimming shortened V by 7 bases and J by 5 bases, and 17 bases separated the two germline ends. In germline, CDR1 is SQVTM, CDR2 ANQGSEA. The CDR3 has 13 residues. The DNA of the CDR3 is TGCAGCGCCGGGAGTGGCTATTGGACTGAAGCTTTCTTT. Amino acid sequence: CSAGSGYWTEAFF.

The chain combines TRBV19 with TRBJ2-1, with 9 bases that match TRBD2. V lost 6 bases, J lost 0 bases, and 6 bases stayed unmatched. Germline V lookup: CDR1 LNHDA, CDR2 SQIVND (reference sequence). The CDR3 runs 16 residues. CDR3 sequence: CASRASGGSSYNEQFF. CDR3 coding DNA: TGTGCCAGTAGGGCCAGCGGGGGGTCCTCCTACAATGAGCAGTTCTTC.

In this sample, this clone turned up many times. The chain joins TRBV18 to TRBJ1-2; unclear D gene. Germline V lookup: CDR1 KGHSH, CDR2 LQKENI. The CDR3 has 15 residues. V dropped 0 bases and J dropped 4 bases, with 12 bases sitting between them. The chain's CDR3 is CASSPPPQLSYGYTF. CDR3 coding DNA: TGTGCCAGCTCACCACCTCCACAGTTGAGCTATGGCTACACCTTC.

The chain combines TRBV21-1 with TRBJ1-6; the D segment call TRBD1 is taken from the table without a DNA check. TRBV21-1 is tagged as a pseudogene. This CDR3 contains 14 residues. The CDR3 here is CASRNRGHNSPLHF. The DNA for the CDR3 is TGTGCCAGCAGAAATAGGGGGCACAATTCACCCCTCCACTTT.

This clone has more than one count but fewer than ten. V usage is TRBV5-4 and J usage is TRBJ2-7; 7 nucleotides agree with TRBD1. Trimming removed 4 bases from V and 1 base from J; junction bases left unmatched: 5. The CDR3 totals 14 residues. CDR1 and CDR2 (germline): SGHNT, YYREEE (reference sequence). The CDR3 loop reads CASSQRTGSYEQYF. Written as DNA, the CDR3 is TGTGCCAGCAGCCAACGGACAGGTTCCTACGAGCAGTACTTC.

This clone was found a few times. The chain recombines TRBV10-3 with TRBJ2-2; 7 nucleotides align to TRBD1. V shed 10 bases and J 0 bases; nucleotides not matched to a gene: 5. This CDR3 spans 14 amino acids. CDR1 is ENHRY, CDR2 SYGVKD, per germline. The CDR3 sequence is CASQGEANTGELFF. CDR3 in DNA: TGTGCCAGCCAGGGGGAAGCGAACACCGGGGAGCTGTTTTTT.

The rearrangement links TRBV15 to TRBJ1-6, with D unresolved. V dropped 1 base and J dropped 10 bases, with 8 bases sitting between them. Germline V gives CDR1 LNHNV, CDR2 YYDKDF (reference sequence). The CDR3 runs 13 residues. The CDR3 nucleotides are TGTGCCACCAGCAGAGTCCTTCAGTCACCCCTCCACTTT. Protein product: CATSRVLQSPLHF.

This chain links TRBV3-1 (or the pseudogene TRBV3-2) with TRBJ1-3; D remains unclear. This CDR3 is built from 15 residues. Germline loops: CDR1 LGHDT, CDR2 YNNKEL (reference sequence). Deletions cut 4 bases from V and 2 bases from J, with 12 bases between. The CDR3 DNA is TGTGCCAGCAGCCCCGGGGTGGCTGCTGGAAACACCATATATTTT. This translates into CASSPGVAAGNTIYF.

The J gene is TRBJ2-2, the V gene TRBV5-5; TRBD2 agrees at 7 bases. V lost 4 bases to trimming and J lost 4 bases; unmatched junction nucleotides: 7. The CDR3 has 15 amino acids. Germline lookup yields CDR1 SGHKS and CDR2 YYEKEE (reference sequence). CDR3 protein: CASSPLPGGTGELFF. The CDR3, as DNA: TGTGCCAGCAGCCCACTCCCGGGGGGCACCGGGGAGCTGTTTTTT.

This chain joins TRBV19 and TRBJ1-1; 7 nucleotides agree with TRBD1. CDR1 is LNHDA, CDR2 SQIVND, per germline (reference sequence). V trimming: 5 bases; J trimming: 10 bases; junction bases outside the gene matches: 16. This CDR3 is built from 15 residues. The CDR3 sequence: CASSPRRGQGLVAFF. The CDR3 DNA reads TGTGCCAGTAGTCCCAGGAGGGGGCAGGGGCTGGTAGCTTTCTTT.

The chain recombines TRBV7-9 with TRBJ1-5, with 7 positions matching TRBD1. CDR3 size: 15 residues. Germline V gives CDR1 SEHNR, CDR2 FQNEAQ (reference sequence). Trimming at V came to 5 bases and at J to 6 bases, leaving 10 bases not matched to a gene. The CDR3 here is CASSPTGTASQPQHF. In DNA form, the CDR3 reads TGTGCCAGCAGCCCGACAGGGACAGCCAGTCAGCCCCAGCATTTT.

This clone was seen a single time. The chain links TRBV30 to TRBJ1-5; D possibly corresponds to TRBD1 (5 bases). This CDR3 is 14 amino acids long. Germline CDR1 is GTSNPN and CDR2 is SVGIG (reference sequence). V was clipped by 2 bases and J by 4 bases, with 12 bases between them. CDR3 in DNA: TGTGCCTGGAGTAGGACAAAAGGGAATCAGCCCCAGCATTTT. Translated, it gives CAWSRTKGNQPQHF.

The sample holds one count of this clone. The chain employs TRBV3-1 (or the pseudogene TRBV3-2) and TRBJ2-7; 7 nucleotides line up with TRBD1. In germline, CDR1 is LGHDT, CDR2 YNNKEL (reference sequence). V lost 0 bases to trimming and J lost 2 bases; unmatched junction nucleotides: 4. The CDR3 spans 15 residues. CDR3 sequence: CASSQDLDRAYEQYF. CDR3 nucleotide sequence: TGTGCCAGCAGCCAAGACCTCGACAGGGCCTACGAGCAGTACTTC.

The chain combines TRBV5-1 with TRBJ1-2; TRBD1 is a possible D gene (5 bases). The CDR3 is made up of 16 amino acids. Deletions cut 1 base from V and 0 bases from J, with 13 bases between. Germline V gene sequence: CDR1 SGHRS, CDR2 YFSETQ. The CDR3 DNA reads as TGCGCCAGCAGCTTGTGGCCGACAGCAACTAACTATGGCTACACCTTC. Its protein product is CASSLWPTATNYGYTF.